These T cell receptor beta chains were read from a single sample in a study of T cells after yellow fever vaccination. TCRdb reprocessed the 5' RACE reads with MiXCR, giving one entry per CDR3 protein. Among approximately 250,000 distinct CDR3 sequences listed, about 3.5% were seen once. The sequences come from PBMCs, collected 15 days after the yellow fever booster vaccination. These receptors were taken from a man aged 18 to 35 who received the YFV17D yellow fever vaccine. Both conserved end residues are part of each CDR3. A D gene is named only where the DNA matches it firmly. Size values are once, few and many counts, or a class for expanded clones, and some rows have none.

J gene	clone size	D gene	V gene	CDR3 DNA	CDR3 protein
TRBJ1-2	.	TRBD1	TRBV5-4	TGTGCCAGCAGCTTGGTTGGGGACAGCTATGGCTACACCTTC	CASSLVGDSYGYTF
TRBJ2-2	.	.	TRBV7-9	TGTGCCAGCGGATCAACAGGGTTCGGGGAGCTGTTTTTT	CASGSTGFGELFF
TRBJ1-6	many	TRBD1	TRBV5-6	TGTGCCAGCAGCTTGGACAGGACAGGGCACTATTCACCCCTCCACTTT	CASSLDRTGHYSPLHF
TRBJ1-2	many	TRBD1	TRBV5-1	TGCGCCAGCACCCCCGTGCCCCCGGGACAGGGGCTCTATGGCTACACCTTC	CASTPVPPGQGLYGYTF
TRBJ2-1	many	.	TRBV7-9	TGTGCCAGCAGCTCCGCCTTGCGGACGGGGGACTACAATGAGCAGTTCTTC	CASSSALRTGDYNEQFF
TRBJ1-6	many	.	TRBV7-2	TGTGCCAGCAGCTTAGCCTCACCCCTCCACTTT	CASSLASPLHF
TRBJ2-5	many	.	TRBV7-8	TGTGCCAGCAGATTGACAGGCCAAGAGACCCAGTACTTC	CASRLTGQETQYF
TRBJ2-2	few	.	TRBV28	TGTGCCAGCAGTTTAGGTTTGGGGAACACCGGGGAGCTGTTTTTT	CASSLGLGNTGELFF
TRBJ2-7	.	.	TRBV5-4	TGTGCCAGCAGCTTCGCAGGGGCCGATTACGAGCAGTACTTC	CASSFAGADYEQYF
TRBJ1-6	many	TRBD1	TRBV7-2	TGTGCCAGCAGCTCTCAGGGGGTTGAATCACCCCTCCACTTT	CASSSQGVESPLHF
TRBJ2-5	.	.	TRBV5-1	TGCGCCAGCAGCTCCCCAGGAGCGGGTTTGCAAGAGACCCAGTACTTC	CASSSPGAGLQETQYF
TRBJ1-4	many	.	TRBV7-9	TGTGCCAGCAGCGACCCGACAGGAGTAAGAGAAAAACTGTTTTTT	CASSDPTGVREKLFF
TRBJ1-1	many	.	TRBV11-1	TGTGCCAGCAGCTTATCAAACTCTGAAGCTTTCTTT	CASSLSNSEAFF
TRBJ2-3	many	.	TRBV5-1	TGCGCCAGTCTTATGCAAGGCACAGATACGCAGTATTTT	CASLMQGTDTQYF
TRBJ1-6	many	TRBD1	TRBV20-1	TGCAGTGCCATCGGACAGGCCACCAATAATTCACCCCTCCACTTT	CSAIGQATNNSPLHF
TRBJ2-1	many	TRBD2	TRBV6-5	TGTGCCAGCAGCCGACTAGCGGGGGGGCCTGAGCAGTTCTTC	CASSRLAGGPEQFF
TRBJ1-6	many	.	TRBV12-3/TRBV12-4	TGTGCCAGCAGTTTCTCATGGGCGAATTCACCCCTCCACTTT	CASSFSWANSPLHF
TRBJ2-3	many	.	TRBV18	TGTGCCAGCTCACCACCGATCGGTATTTCTACAGATACGCAGTATTTT	CASSPPIGISTDTQYF
TRBJ2-5	many	.	TRBV5-1	TGCGCCAGCAGCTTGGCCGGCGGGGGCGGAGAGACCCAGTACTTC	CASSLAGGGGETQYF
TRBJ1-4	many	.	TRBV29-1	TGCAGCGTGGACAGCGGGAATGGAAAACTGTTTTTT	CSVDSGNGKLFF
TRBJ2-5	many	.	TRBV12-3/TRBV12-4	TGTGCCAGCAGGTACAGCAACCAAGAGACCCAGTACTTC	CASRYSNQETQYF
TRBJ1-1	many	.	TRBV5-1	TGCGCCAGCAGCTTGGATCTGCTAATGAACACTGAAGCTTTCTTT	CASSLDLLMNTEAFF
TRBJ2-3	.	.	TRBV7-9	TGTGCCAGCAGCCCAGGTGTCACAGATACGCTGTATTTT	CASSPGVTDTLYF